The 26 T cell receptor beta chains listed next were all sequenced from one sample in a study of cytomegalovirus exposure and HLA in healthy donors. 13 Jbeta primers and 60 Vbeta primers were used for the PCR. Libraries were prepared by immunoSEQ multiplex PCR; TCRdb keeps only in-frame clonotypes and omits some of them. The sample has 93,000 or so clones, 66% seen once. Material: PBMCs. The receptors originated from a woman between 45 and 65 years old in good health and CMV-seronegative.

The chain combines TRBV6-1 with TRBJ1-5; D is unresolved. Trimming stripped 2 bases from V and 13 bases from J, with 12 bases between. There are 12 residues in the CDR3. Germline CDR1 and CDR2: MNHNS and SASEGT. CDR3: CASSELKLTQHF. CDR3 coding DNA: TGTGCCAGCAGTGAACTCAAGCTTACTCAGCATTTT.

The chain has TRBV19 and TRBJ2-2; D not resolved. This CDR3 contains 13 residues. V was shortened by 4 bases and J by 3 bases, with 6 bases between the two germline ends. CDR1 and CDR2 from the germline V gene are LNHDA and SQIVND (reference sequence). CDR3 nucleotides: TGTGCCAGTAGTAGGGCAGACACCGGGGAGCTGTTTTTT. It translates to CASSRADTGELFF.

In DNA, the CDR3 is TGTGCCAGCAGCTTACTAGCGGGGGGGGCCTCGGGGACCCAGTACTTC. This gives the protein CASSLLAGGASGTQYF. V is TRBV5-4 and J is TRBJ2-5; TRBD2 matches at 13 bases. Unmatched junction bases numbered 8, after V lost 2 bases and J lost 7 bases. The CDR3 consists of 16 residues. CDR1 is SGHNT and CDR2 is YYREEE in the germline V gene (reference sequence).

The chain carries TRBV27 and TRBJ2-1; D perhaps matches TRBD1 (5 bases). Germline V gene data show CDR1 as MNHEY and CDR2 as SMNVEV (reference sequence). The length of the CDR3 is 12 residues. The V end lost 2 bases, the J end lost 8 bases, and 7 bases lay between the germline ends. CDR3 residues: CASSLIGDEQFF. CDR3 nucleotide sequence: TGTGCCAGCAGTTTAATAGGGGATGAGCAGTTCTTC.

This clone is a singleton in its sample. CDR3 DNA: TGCAGCGTTGTTCGGACAGGAAAAGAGACCCAGTACTTC. This sequence encodes CSVVRTGKETQYF. The rearrangement joins TRBV29-1 to TRBJ2-5; 7 positions match TRBD1. The germline V gene encodes CDR1 SQVTM and CDR2 ANQGSEA. The CDR3 runs 13 residues. V trimming: 4 bases; J trimming: 3 bases; junction bases outside the gene matches: 5.

This clone was seen a handful of times. CDR3 DNA: TGTGCCAGCAGATTGCTTTCGTGGCAGGGGGTGATTTTGAACACTGAAGCTTTCTTT. Its protein product is CASRLLSWQGVILNTEAFF. The V gene is TRBV5-6, the J gene TRBJ1-1; 7 bases are a match to TRBD1. This CDR3 region has 19 residues. The V gene's germline CDR1 is SGHDT and CDR2 YYEEEE. V lost 5 bases to trimming and J lost 0 bases; unmatched junction nucleotides: 19.

The chain recombines TRBV5-6 with TRBJ2-2; perhaps TRBD1 as D (6 bases). Germline CDR1 SGHDT, CDR2 YYEEEE. There are 15 residues in the CDR3. The V gene lost 4 bases and the J gene lost 7 bases, with 17 bases spanning the gap. CDR3 DNA sequence: TGTGCCAGCAGCAACAGGGAAATAACAGGCGGGGAGCTGTTTTTT. Encoded protein: CASSNREITGGELFF.

V gene TRBV7-6 combines with J gene TRBJ2-1; a possible D gene is TRBD1 (6 bases). This CDR3 comprises 18 residues. V was cut by 4 bases and J by 4 bases, with 23 bases left in between. Germline CDR1 SGHVS, CDR2 FNYEAQ. CDR3 nucleotides: TGTGCCAGCAGCTCGTCACCTCCCTTGGGGGACAATTACAATGAGCAGTTCTTC. It codes for CASSSSPPLGDNYNEQFF.

V and J are TRBV9 and TRBJ2-7; 7 bases are shared with TRBD1. Germline CDR1 SGDLS, CDR2 YYNGEE. The CDR3 covers 15 residues. V dropped 0 bases and J dropped 6; count of bases not matched to a gene: 9. CDR3 nucleotide sequence: TGTGCCAGCAGCGTAGGAATAGGACAGGAAGTCGAGCAGTACTTC. As protein: CASSVGIGQEVEQYF. Full variable domain (missing parts from reference TRBV9 and TRBJ2-7): DSGVTQTPKHLITATGQRVTLRCSPRSGDLSVYWYQQSLDQGLQFLIQYYNGEERAKGNILERFSAQQFPDLHSELNLSSLELGDSALYFCASSVGIGQEVEQYFGPGTRLTVT.

This chain uses TRBV19 with TRBJ2-5; 12 bases agree with TRBD2. CDR3 length: 17 amino acids. Trimming at V came to 5 bases and at J to 9 bases, leaving 16 bases not matched to a gene. Germline V lookup: CDR1 LNHDA, CDR2 SQIVND (reference sequence). Here the CDR3 reads CASSSPRTSGVGGSQYF. In DNA, the CDR3 is TGTGCCAGTAGTTCCCCCCGGACTAGCGGGGTGGGGGGGTCCCAGTACTTC.

This rearrangement joins TRBV5-6 to TRBJ2-4; the match to TRBD1 covers 9 bases. The CDR3 is 12 residues long. Germline V gene data show CDR1 as SGHDT and CDR2 as YYEEEE. V was pared by 0 bases and J by 14 bases, with 3 bases of the junction left unmatched. For the CDR3, the DNA is TGTGCCAGCAGCTTGGAGGGGACAGGGAAGTACTTC. The encoded protein is CASSLEGTGKYF.

The gene calls are TRBV7-9 and TRBJ2-5; weak D call: TRBD2 (5 bases). V lost 1 base, J lost 5 bases, and 14 bases lay in between. The CDR3 spans 15 residues. The V gene's germline CDR1 is SEHNR and CDR2 FQNEAQ (reference sequence). The DNA of the CDR3 is TGTGCCAGCAGCTTAGGAGGGCGTGATTGGGAGACCCAGTACTTC. It translates to CASSLGGRDWETQYF.

This chain links TRBV7-2 with TRBJ2-7, with D perhaps TRBD2 (5 bases). Trimming stripped 3 bases from V and 4 bases from J, with 16 bases between. The CDR3 is 15 amino acids. CDR1 and CDR2 (germline): SGHTA, FQGNSA. CDR3 in amino acids: CASSFTGSASYEQYF. In DNA form, the CDR3 reads TGTGCCAGCAGCTTTACGGGAAGCGCCTCTTACGAGCAGTACTTC. Combining the CDR3 with reference TRBV7-2 and TRBJ2-7 gives the whole variable domain GAGVSQSPSNKVTEKGKDVELRCDPISGHTALYWYRQSLGQGLEFLIYFQGNSAPDKSGLPSDRFSAERTGGSVSTLTIQRTQQEDSAVYLCASSFTGSASYEQYFGPGTRLTVT.

This clone was picked up one time. The V gene is TRBV4-2, the J gene TRBJ2-5; TRBD2 might be the D (5 bases). Looked up from germline, CDR1 is LGHNA and CDR2 is YNFKEQ. The CDR3 runs to 12 residues. Trimming shortened V by 0 bases and J by 13 bases, and 12 bases separated the two germline ends. The CDR3 is CASSQDEGPRYF. In DNA, the CDR3 is TGTGCCAGCAGCCAAGACGAGGGCCCACGGTACTTC.

This chain links TRBV4-1 with TRBJ2-1, with 9 bases aligning to TRBD1. Trimming cost V 1 base and J 4 bases; bases outside gene matches: 5. The germline CDR1 and CDR2 sequences are MGHRA and YSYEKL. The CDR3 loop spans 16 amino acids. CDR3 region: CASSQVRQGGYNEQFF. As DNA, the CDR3 is TGCGCCAGCAGCCAAGTAAGACAGGGGGGGTACAATGAGCAGTTCTTC.

This chain links TRBV30 with TRBJ1-4; D is unresolved. Trimming stripped 2 bases from V and 8 bases from J, with 18 bases between. This CDR3 spans 15 amino acids. Germline lookup yields CDR1 GTSNPN and CDR2 SVGIG (reference sequence). The CDR3 DNA reads TGTGCCTGGAGTATCCTGTGGATGAGGGAAGAAAAACTGTTTTTT. It translates to CAWSILWMREEKLFF.

The chain employs TRBV29-1 and TRBJ1-1; unclear D gene. Germline V lookup: CDR1 SQVTM, CDR2 ANQGSEA. The CDR3 contains 13 residues. V lost 6 bases, J lost 8 bases, and 19 bases lay in between. The CDR3 DNA reads TGCAGCGTCCAAGTGAGCGGGGTTTTAGAAGCTTTCTTT. This translates into CSVQVSGVLEAFF.

This clone appeared a few times. This sequence joins TRBV28 and TRBJ2-5; TRBD1 agrees at 8 bases. J lost 0 bases, V lost 5 bases, and 5 bases had no gene match. The CDR3 runs 15 residues. CDR1 and CDR2 from the germline V gene are MDHEN and SYDVKM. CDR3 in amino acids: CASSPRQGYQETQYF. The CDR3 nucleotides read TGTGCCAGCAGTCCAAGACAGGGGTACCAAGAGACCCAGTACTTC.

The J gene is TRBJ2-1, the V gene TRBV11-2, with TRBD1 identical over 9 bases. The germline gives CDR1 SGHAT, CDR2 FQNNGV. CDR3 length: 18 residues. With V trimmed by 3 bases and J by 5 bases, 14 bases remained unmatched. The DNA of the CDR3 is TGTGCCAGCAGCTTCACCCCGCCATGGACAGGGGTCAACAATGAGCAGTTCTTC. This sequence encodes CASSFTPPWTGVNNEQFF.

The chain links TRBV7-2 to TRBJ1-5, with D possibly TRBD1 on 5 matching bases. The CDR3 is 16 residues long. Trimming took off 1 base at V and 15 bases at J, with 25 bases between the two ends. Germline CDR1 and CDR2: SGHTA and FQGNSA. The CDR3 DNA follows: TGTGCCAGCAGCTTAGACGCAGGGAGTCAATGGGGGGGATGGCATTTT. The encoded protein is CASSLDAGSQWGGWHF. Filled out from reference TRBV7-2 and TRBJ1-5, the complete variable domain reads GAGVSQSPSNKVTEKGKDVELRCDPISGHTALYWYRQSLGQGLEFLIYFQGNSAPDKSGLPSDRFSAERTGGSVSTLTIQRTQQEDSAVYLCASSLDAGSQWGGWHFGDGTRLSIL.

The rearrangement links TRBV7-2 to TRBJ1-5, with 9 bases fitting TRBD1. The germline CDR1 and CDR2 sequences are SGHTA and FQGNSA. J was trimmed by 5 bases and V by 10 bases; bases with no gene match: 12. The CDR3 runs to 15 residues. The CDR3 here is CATQRDRAGDQPQHF. The CDR3 DNA reads as TGTGCCACACAACGGGACAGGGCCGGTGATCAGCCCCAGCATTTT.

This clone showed up just a few times. V is TRBV7-2 and J is TRBJ1-1; D may be TRBD1 (5 bases). V lost 7 bases and J lost 0, with 18 bases in between. Germline loops: CDR1 SGHTA, CDR2 FQGNSA. The CDR3 loop spans 16 amino acids. The CDR3 DNA reads as TGTGCCAGCACCTCTACTGTACGGGGGATGAACACTGAAGCTTTCTTT. It encodes CASTSTVRGMNTEAFF.

The V and J genes are TRBV4-1 and TRBJ1-2; D gene unclear. Trimming left V 5 bases short and J 0 bases short, with 7 bases between. CDR1 and CDR2 from the germline V gene are MGHRA and YSYEKL. CDR3 length equals 13 residues. The CDR3 DNA sequence: TGCGCCAGCAGCTCCACAGCTAACTATGGCTACACCTTC. It is translated as CASSSTANYGYTF.

V and J are TRBV11-2 and TRBJ1-3; D is unresolved. V was clipped by 0 bases and J by 3 bases, with 6 bases between them. This CDR3 is 14 amino acids long. Germline CDR1 SGHAT, CDR2 FQNNGV. This CDR3 reads CASSLDVYGNTIYF. The CDR3 DNA sequence: TGTGCCAGCAGCTTAGATGTGTATGGAAACACCATATATTTT. Full variable domain (missing parts from reference TRBV11-2 and TRBJ1-3): EAGVAQSPRYKIIEKRQSVAFWCNPISGHATLYWYQQILGQGPKLLIQFQNNGVVDDSQLPKDRFSAERLKGVDSTLKIQPAKLEDSAVYLCASSLDVYGNTIYFGEGSWLTVV.

This clone was seen a few times. The chain recombines TRBV6-5 with TRBJ2-3; the match to TRBD2 covers 8 bases. CDR1 and CDR2 from the germline V gene are MNHEY and SVGAGI. J was trimmed by 2 bases and V by 0 bases; bases with no gene match: 1. The CDR3 sequence is 15 residues long. CDR3 sequence (DNA): TGTGCCAGCAGTTACTCGGGACTAGTCACAGATACGCAGTATTTT. It yields the protein CASSYSGLVTDTQYF.

The V gene is TRBV30, the J gene TRBJ1-5, with 7 bases matching TRBD1. The germline V gene encodes CDR1 GTSNPN and CDR2 SVGIG (reference sequence). This CDR3 is 12 amino acids long. Trimming at V came to 4 bases and at J to 9 bases, leaving 6 bases not matched to a gene. The chain's CDR3 is CAWNRGEGPQHF. The DNA for the CDR3 is TGTGCCTGGAACAGGGGAGAAGGGCCCCAGCATTTT.